This TCR beta chain was sequenced in a study of cytomegalovirus exposure and HLA in healthy donors. Study observations and caveats: The HLA-A and HLA-B alleles of most subjects were reportedly predicted accurately from TCR beta sequences. Later on, an analysis tied approximately 17,000 TCR beta sequences to HLA alleles at 0.05 false discovery rate. Later analysis showed most CMV-associated TCR beta chains appearing HLA-restricted. Data from an earlier analysis indicated that most TCR beta V segments were productive either about 87% or about 30% of the time.

On this clone itself: Its specificity is unknown.

PCR involved 60 Vbeta and 13 Jbeta primers. TCRdb's table, derived via immunoSEQ multiplex PCR, lists solely in-frame clones and lacks some. The sample holds around 150,000 clones; 79% are singletons and the top ten take about 5.9%. The origin of this receptor is a man aged 45-60 years in good health and CMV-seropositive. The sequencing sample was made of PBMCs.

CDR3 coding DNA: TGTGCCAGCAGCTTAGGTCTAGGGGCGAGAGAAAAACTGTTTTTT. This codes for CASSLGLGAREKLFF. V is TRBV7-9 and J is TRBJ1-4, with a weak D call TRBD1 (5 bases). CDR3 length equals 15 residues. V was pared by 1 base and J by 8 bases, with 14 bases between. Germline V gene lookup returns CDR1 SEHNR and CDR2 FQNEAQ (reference sequence).